The clone carrying this T cell receptor (beta chain) occurred a few times. The germline V gene encodes CDR1 LGHNA and CDR2 YNFKEQ. The V gene end was trimmed by 1 base and the J gene end by 10 bases; junction bases not matched to a gene: 22. This CDR3 has 19 residues. This sample stems from a study of blood T cells in healthy people across ages. Researchers collected about 9.1 milliliters of peripheral blood from every single donor. Then a second PCR, running about 7 to 11 cycles, was carried out with a sample-barcoded 5' primer and a J-beta primer mix. With 12 random nucleotides, a template-switch adaptor tagged each individual cDNA molecule. Sequencing yielded, for each sample, at least 2.5 million paired-end reads carrying CDR3. In TCRdb, the 5' RACE reads were re-called with MiXCR into one record per CDR3 protein. Among roughly 1,300,000 distinct CDR3 sequences listed, around 55% were seen once.

J is TRBJ1-2 and V is TRBV4-2; 9 positions agree with TRBD1. This TCR came from a man younger than 35 in good health. The sequenced material came from blood. The CDR3: CASSQVSVLGQGGASIYTF. The CDR3 DNA reads as TGTGCCAGCAGCCAAGTTTCGGTATTGGGACAGGGAGGTGCGAGTATCTACACCTTC.